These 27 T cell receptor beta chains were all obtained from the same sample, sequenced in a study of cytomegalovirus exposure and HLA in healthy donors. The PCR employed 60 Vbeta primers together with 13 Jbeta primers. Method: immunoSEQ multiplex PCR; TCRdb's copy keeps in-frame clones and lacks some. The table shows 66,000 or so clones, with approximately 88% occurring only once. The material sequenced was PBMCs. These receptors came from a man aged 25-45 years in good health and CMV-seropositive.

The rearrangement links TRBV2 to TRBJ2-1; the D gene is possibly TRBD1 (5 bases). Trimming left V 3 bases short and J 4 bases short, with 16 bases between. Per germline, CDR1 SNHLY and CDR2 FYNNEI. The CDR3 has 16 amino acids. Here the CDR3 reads CASSESRAISYNEQFF. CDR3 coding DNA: TGTGCCAGCAGTGAGAGCAGGGCCATTTCTTACAATGAGCAGTTCTTC. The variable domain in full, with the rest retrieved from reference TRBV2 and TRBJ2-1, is EPEVTQTPSHQVTQMGQEVILRCVPISNHLYFYWYRQILGQKVEFLVSFYNNEISEKSEIFDDQFSVERPDGSNFTLKIRSTKLEDSAMYFCASSESRAISYNEQFFGPGTRLTVL.

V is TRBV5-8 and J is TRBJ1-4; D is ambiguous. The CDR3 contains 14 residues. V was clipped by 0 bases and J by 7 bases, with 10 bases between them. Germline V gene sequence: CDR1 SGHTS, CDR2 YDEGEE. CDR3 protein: CASSLGQAGEKLFF. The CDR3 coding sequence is TGTGCCAGCAGCTTGGGGCAGGCCGGTGAAAAACTGTTTTTT.

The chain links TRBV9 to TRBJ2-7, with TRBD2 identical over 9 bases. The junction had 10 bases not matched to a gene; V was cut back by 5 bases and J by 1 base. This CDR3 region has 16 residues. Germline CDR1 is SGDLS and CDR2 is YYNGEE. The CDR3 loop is CASRAIAGDWSYEQYF. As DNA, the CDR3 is TGTGCCAGCAGAGCGATAGCGGGAGATTGGTCCTACGAGCAGTACTTC.

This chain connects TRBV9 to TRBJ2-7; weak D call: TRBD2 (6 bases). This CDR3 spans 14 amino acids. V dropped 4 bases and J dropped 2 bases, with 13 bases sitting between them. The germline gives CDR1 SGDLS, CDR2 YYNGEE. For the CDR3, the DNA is TGTGCCAGCAGCCTCGGGACTCCCCCCTACGAGCAGTACTTC. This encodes CASSLGTPPYEQYF.

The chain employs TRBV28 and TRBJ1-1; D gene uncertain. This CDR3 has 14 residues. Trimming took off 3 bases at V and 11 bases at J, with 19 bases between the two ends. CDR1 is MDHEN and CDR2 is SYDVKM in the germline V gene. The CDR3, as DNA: TGTGCCAGCAGTTTTCCCGCCCAGGACTATTTGGCTTTCTTT. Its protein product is CASSFPAQDYLAFF. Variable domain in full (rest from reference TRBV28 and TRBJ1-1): DVKVTQSSRYLVKRTGEKVFLECVQDMDHENMFWYRQDPGLGLRLIYFSYDVKMKEKGDIPEGYSVSREKKERFSLILESASTNQTSMYLCASSFPAQDYLAFFGQGTRLTVV.

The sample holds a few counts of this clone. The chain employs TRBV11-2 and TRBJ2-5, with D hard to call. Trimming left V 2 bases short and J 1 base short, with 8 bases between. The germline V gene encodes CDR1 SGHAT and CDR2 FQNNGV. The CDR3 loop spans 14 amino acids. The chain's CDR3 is CASSLQSGQETQYF. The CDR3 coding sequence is TGTGCCAGCAGCTTACAGTCAGGCCAAGAGACCCAGTACTTC.

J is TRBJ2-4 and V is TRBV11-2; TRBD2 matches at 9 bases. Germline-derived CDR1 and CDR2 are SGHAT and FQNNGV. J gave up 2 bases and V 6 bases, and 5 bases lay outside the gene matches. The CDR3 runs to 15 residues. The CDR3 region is CASSRTSVTKNIQYF. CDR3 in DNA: TGTGCCAGCAGTCGGACTAGCGTTACCAAAAACATTCAGTACTTC.

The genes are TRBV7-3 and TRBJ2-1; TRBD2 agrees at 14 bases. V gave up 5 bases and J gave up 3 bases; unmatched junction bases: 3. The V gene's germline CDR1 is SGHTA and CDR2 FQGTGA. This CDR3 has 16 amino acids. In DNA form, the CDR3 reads TGTGCCAGCAGCCTAGGGACTAGCGGGAGCTACAATGAGCAGTTCTTC. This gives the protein CASSLGTSGSYNEQFF.

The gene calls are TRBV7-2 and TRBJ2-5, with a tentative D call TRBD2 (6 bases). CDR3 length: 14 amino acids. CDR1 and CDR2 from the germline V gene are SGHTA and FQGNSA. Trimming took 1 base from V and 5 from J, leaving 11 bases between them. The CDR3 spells CASSLEAGGETQYF. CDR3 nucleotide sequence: TGTGCCAGCAGCTTAGAGGCTGGGGGGGAGACCCAGTACTTC.

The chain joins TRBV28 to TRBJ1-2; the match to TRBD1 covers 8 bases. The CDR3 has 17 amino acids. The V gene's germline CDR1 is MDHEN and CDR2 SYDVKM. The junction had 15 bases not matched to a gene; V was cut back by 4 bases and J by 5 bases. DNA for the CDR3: TGTGCCAGCAGTTCCCCCCGAGCGACAGGGGAGGGGTATGGCTACACCTTC. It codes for CASSSPRATGEGYGYTF.

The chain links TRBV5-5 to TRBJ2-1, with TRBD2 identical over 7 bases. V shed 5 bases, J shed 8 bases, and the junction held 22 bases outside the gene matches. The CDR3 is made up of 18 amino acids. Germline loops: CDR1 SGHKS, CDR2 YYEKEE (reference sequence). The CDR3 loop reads CASSGIERTRSSLDEQFF. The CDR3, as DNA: TGTGCCAGCAGTGGGATAGAAAGGACTAGAAGTAGTCTCGATGAGCAGTTCTTC.

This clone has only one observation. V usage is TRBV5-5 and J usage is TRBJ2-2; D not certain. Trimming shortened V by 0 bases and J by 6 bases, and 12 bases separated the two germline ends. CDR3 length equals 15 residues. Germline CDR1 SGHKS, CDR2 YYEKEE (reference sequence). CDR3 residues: CASSLAASLSGELFF. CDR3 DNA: TGTGCCAGCAGCTTGGCCGCGTCATTGTCCGGGGAGCTGTTTTTT. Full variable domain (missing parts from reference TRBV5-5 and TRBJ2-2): DAGVTQSPTHLIKTRGQQVTLRCSPISGHKSVSWYQQVLGQGPQFIFQYYEKEERGRGNFPDRFSARQFPNYSSELNVNALLLGDSALYLCASSLAASLSGELFFGEGSRLTVL.

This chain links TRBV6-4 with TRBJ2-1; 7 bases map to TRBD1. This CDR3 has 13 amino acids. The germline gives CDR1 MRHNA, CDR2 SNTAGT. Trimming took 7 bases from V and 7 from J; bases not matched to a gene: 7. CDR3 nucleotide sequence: TGTGCCAGCATTACGGGACAGAGGAATGAGCAGTTCTTC. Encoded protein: CASITGQRNEQFF.

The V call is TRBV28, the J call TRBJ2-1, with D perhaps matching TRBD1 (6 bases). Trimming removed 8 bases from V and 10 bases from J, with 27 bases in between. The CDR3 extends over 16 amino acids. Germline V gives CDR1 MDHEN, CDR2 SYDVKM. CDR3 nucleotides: TGTGCCAGCCTCACTCCTCGGGACACAGAAGCAGGGGAGCAGTTCTTC. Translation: CASLTPRDTEAGEQFF.

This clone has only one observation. DNA for the CDR3: TGTGCCAGCAGCGCGATGACTAGCGGGAGTGGAGATACGCAGTATTTT. It encodes CASSAMTSGSGDTQYF. This chain uses TRBV7-8 with TRBJ2-3; 12 positions match TRBD2. Germline lookup yields CDR1 SGHVS and CDR2 FQNEAQ. V dropped 5 bases and J dropped 5; count of bases not matched to a gene: 8. The CDR3 has 16 residues.

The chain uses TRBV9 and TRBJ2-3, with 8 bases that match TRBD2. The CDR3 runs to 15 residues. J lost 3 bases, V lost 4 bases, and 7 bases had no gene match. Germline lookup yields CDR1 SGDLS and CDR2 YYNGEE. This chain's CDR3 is CASSPTTGGTDTQYF. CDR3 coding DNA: TGTGCCAGCAGCCCTACCACGGGAGGGACAGATACGCAGTATTTT.

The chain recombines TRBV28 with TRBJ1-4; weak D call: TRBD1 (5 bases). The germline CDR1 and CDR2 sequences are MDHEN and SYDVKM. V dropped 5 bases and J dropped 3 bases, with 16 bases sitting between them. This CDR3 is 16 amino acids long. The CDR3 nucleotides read TGTGCCAGCAGTCCTACCCTGACAGCAGCTAATGAAAAACTGTTTTTT. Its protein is CASSPTLTAANEKLFF.

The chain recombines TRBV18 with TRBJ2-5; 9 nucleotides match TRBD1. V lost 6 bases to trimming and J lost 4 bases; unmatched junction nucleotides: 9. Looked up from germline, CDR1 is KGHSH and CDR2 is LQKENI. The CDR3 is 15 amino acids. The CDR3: CASSPTGTGRETQYF. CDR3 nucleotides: TGTGCCAGCTCGCCGACCGGGACAGGGCGAGAGACCCAGTACTTC.

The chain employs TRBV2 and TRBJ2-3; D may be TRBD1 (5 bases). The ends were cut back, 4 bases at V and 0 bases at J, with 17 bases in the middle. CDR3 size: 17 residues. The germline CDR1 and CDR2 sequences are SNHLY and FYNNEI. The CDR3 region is CASSVTGSVISTDTQYF. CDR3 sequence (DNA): TGTGCCAGCAGTGTTACAGGTTCAGTCATTAGCACAGATACGCAGTATTTT.

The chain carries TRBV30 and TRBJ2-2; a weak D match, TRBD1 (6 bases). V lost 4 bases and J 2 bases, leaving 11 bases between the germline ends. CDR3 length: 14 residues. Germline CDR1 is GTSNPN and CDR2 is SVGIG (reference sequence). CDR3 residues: CAWKGDTNTGELFF. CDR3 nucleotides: TGTGCCTGGAAGGGGGACACCAACACCGGGGAGCTGTTTTTT.

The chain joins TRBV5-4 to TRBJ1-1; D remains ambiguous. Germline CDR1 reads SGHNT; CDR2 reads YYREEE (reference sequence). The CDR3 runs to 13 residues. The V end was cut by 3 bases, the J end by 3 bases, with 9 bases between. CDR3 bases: TGTGCCAGCAGCTCGAGGAAAGACACTGAAGCTTTCTTT. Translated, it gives CASSSRKDTEAFF. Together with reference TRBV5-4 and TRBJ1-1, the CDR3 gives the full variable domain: ETGVTQSPTHLIKTRGQQVTLRCSSQSGHNTVSWYQQALGQGPQFIFQYYREEENGRGNFPPRFSGLQFPNYSSELNVNALELDDSALYLCASSSRKDTEAFFGQGTRLTVV.

The CDR3 region is CSVEDRVALNTEAFF. The DNA of the CDR3 is TGCAGCGTTGAAGATCGGGTGGCCCTAAACACTGAAGCTTTCTTT. The chain combines TRBV29-1 with TRBJ1-1; D remains unclear. Germline CDR1 SQVTM, CDR2 ANQGSEA. This CDR3 region has 15 residues. Trimming left V 0 bases short and J 2 bases short, with 13 bases between. Full variable domain (missing parts from reference TRBV29-1 and TRBJ1-1): SAVISQKPSRDICQRGTSLTIQCQVDSQVTMMFWYRQQPGQSLTLIATANQGSEATYESGFVIDKFPISRPNLTFSTLTVSNMSPEDSSIYLCSVEDRVALNTEAFFGQGTRLTVV.

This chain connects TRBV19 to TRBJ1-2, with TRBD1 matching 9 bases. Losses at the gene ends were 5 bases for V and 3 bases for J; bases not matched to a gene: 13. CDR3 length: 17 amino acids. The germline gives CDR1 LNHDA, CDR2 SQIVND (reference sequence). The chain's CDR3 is CASSVFNPGQGDYGYTF. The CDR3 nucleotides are TGTGCCAGTAGTGTGTTTAATCCGGGACAGGGCGACTATGGCTACACCTTC.

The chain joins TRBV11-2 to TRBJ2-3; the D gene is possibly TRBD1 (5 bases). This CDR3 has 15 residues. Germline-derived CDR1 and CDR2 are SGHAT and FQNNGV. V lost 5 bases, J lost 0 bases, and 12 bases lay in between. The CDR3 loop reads CASSPLGLSTDTQYF. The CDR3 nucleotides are TGTGCCAGCAGCCCCCTGGGGCTTAGCACAGATACGCAGTATTTT.

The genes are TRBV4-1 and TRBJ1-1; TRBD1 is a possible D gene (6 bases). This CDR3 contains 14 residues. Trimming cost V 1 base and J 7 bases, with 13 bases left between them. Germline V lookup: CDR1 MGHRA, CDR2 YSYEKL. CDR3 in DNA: TGCGCCAGCAGCCAAGCGGGGGGCAGAATTGAAGCTTTCTTT. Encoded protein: CASSQAGGRIEAFF.

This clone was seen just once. The CDR3 DNA reads as TGTGCCAGTAGGGGGACGACAGGGGTCGGCGAGCAGTTCTTC. This gives the protein CASRGTTGVGEQFF. The rearrangement joins TRBV19 to TRBJ2-1, with 8 bases aligning to TRBD1. The germline V gene has CDR1 LNHDA and CDR2 SQIVND (reference sequence). V lost 6 bases, J lost 10 bases, and 11 bases stayed unmatched. The CDR3 consists of 14 residues.

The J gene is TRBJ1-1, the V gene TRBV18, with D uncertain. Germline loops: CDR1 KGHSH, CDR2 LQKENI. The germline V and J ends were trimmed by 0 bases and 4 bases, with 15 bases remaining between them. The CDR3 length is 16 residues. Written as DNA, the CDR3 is TGTGCCAGCTCACCACCCCTACAGAATAAAGGCACTGAAGCTTTCTTT. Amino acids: CASSPPLQNKGTEAFF.